These 27 T cell receptor beta chains were sequenced from one sample in a study of cytomegalovirus exposure and HLA in healthy donors (dated by TCRdb to the late 2010s). The library was built by means of the immunoSEQ multiplex PCR assay. For the multiplex PCR, a mixture combining 60 forward primers for TCR Vbeta segments and 13 reverse primers for TCR Jbeta segments was used. This immuneACCESS table, as held by TCRdb, lists in-frame sequences with V and J called but not all clones. Of the missing ones, under half trace to an unresolved V gene in checked studies; the others have no known cause. The sample has around 100,000 clones on record, approximately 70% of them singletons. Under 13% of the sample belongs to the ten largest clones. Sequencing was performed on PBMCs. The receptors here all came from a man aged 40-49 years in good health and CMV-seropositive.

J is TRBJ2-3 and V is TRBV5-1, with D possibly matching TRBD1 (5 bases). The length of the CDR3 is 14 residues. Trimming shortened V by 0 bases and J by 6 bases, and 11 bases separated the two germline ends. In germline, CDR1 is SGHRS, CDR2 YFSETQ. DNA for the CDR3: TGCGCCAGCAGCTTGGGGGGCCCCGGCGATACGCAGTATTTT. Translating it yields CASSLGGPGDTQYF.

The V gene is TRBV6-5, the J gene TRBJ1-2; D uncertain. CDR1 and CDR2 from the germline V gene are MNHEY and SVGAGI. This CDR3 comprises 15 residues. Deletions cut 2 bases from V and 0 bases from J, with 10 bases between. CDR3 DNA sequence: TGTGCCAGCAGTTACGATGGGCGGGCTAACTATGGCTACACCTTC. As protein: CASSYDGRANYGYTF.

CDR3 sequence (DNA): TGTGCCAGCACCTTAGAGCCCCGACAGAAGAACACTGAAGCTTTCTTT. Protein product: CASTLEPRQKNTEAFF. The rearrangement links TRBV2 to TRBJ1-1; possible D gene TRBD1, 5 bases. The ends were cut back, 7 bases at V and 1 base at J, with 19 bases in the middle. The CDR3 loop spans 16 amino acids. From germline, CDR1 is SNHLY and CDR2 FYNNEI.

V and J are TRBV7-8 and TRBJ1-2, with a possible D match to TRBD1 (5 bases). V dropped 1 base and J dropped 13 bases, with 13 bases sitting between them. The germline V gene has CDR1 SGHVS and CDR2 FQNEAQ. The CDR3 sequence is 12 residues long. DNA of the CDR3: TGTGCCAGCAGCTTAGACGACAGAAAAGGCACCTTC. Residues: CASSLDDRKGTF. Full variable domain (missing parts from reference TRBV7-8 and TRBJ1-2): GAGVSQSPRYKVAKRGQDVALRCDPISGHVSLFWYQQALGQGPEFLTYFQNEAQLDKSGLPSDRFFAERPEGSVSTLKIQRTQQEDSAVYLCASSLDDRKGTFGSGTRLTVV.

The rearrangement uses TRBV5-1 and TRBJ1-1, with a possible D match to TRBD1 (6 bases). CDR1 SGHRS and CDR2 YFSETQ come from the germline V gene. CDR3 length: 14 amino acids. Trimming took off 0 bases at V and 6 bases at J, with 12 bases between the two ends. CDR3 residues: CASSLEGGMAEAFF. The DNA for the CDR3 is TGCGCCAGCAGCTTGGAAGGGGGAATGGCTGAAGCTTTCTTT.

V gene TRBV5-1 combines with J gene TRBJ2-2; TRBD2 is a possible D gene (5 bases). This CDR3 is 14 amino acids long. Trimming removed 5 bases from V and 3 bases from J, with 11 bases in between. Germline values: CDR1 SGHRS, CDR2 YFSETQ. CDR3 sequence (DNA): TGCGCCAGCAGGGTGGGAGAGGACACCGGGGAGCTGTTTTTT. Protein sequence: CASRVGEDTGELFF.

This rearrangement joins TRBV19 to TRBJ1-5, with 7 bases fitting TRBD1. The CDR3 totals 15 residues. In germline, CDR1 is LNHDA, CDR2 SQIVND (reference sequence). V dropped 6 bases and J dropped 3; count of bases not matched to a gene: 8. This CDR3 reads CASSWTGSFNQPQHF. As DNA, the CDR3 is TGTGCCAGTAGCTGGACAGGCTCATTCAATCAGCCCCAGCATTTT.

This chain links TRBV27 with TRBJ2-1; D is perhaps TRBD1 (5 bases). V was clipped by 5 bases and J by 4 bases, with 9 bases between them. The CDR3 has 13 residues. Germline assignment: CDR1 MNHEY and CDR2 SMNVEV (reference sequence). The CDR3 coding sequence is TGTGCCAGCAGTACGACAGATTACAATGAGCAGTTCTTC. Translation: CASSTTDYNEQFF.

The gene calls are TRBV9 and TRBJ1-3, with D perhaps matching TRBD1 (6 bases). Germline CDR1 SGDLS, CDR2 YYNGEE. V was trimmed by 4 bases and J by 0 bases, leaving 20 bases between them. The CDR3 totals 18 residues. CDR3 amino acids: CASSLTPGGRGSGNTIYF. The CDR3 nucleotides are TGTGCCAGCAGCTTAACCCCGGGAGGCAGGGGCTCTGGAAACACCATATATTTT.

The chain carries TRBV15 and TRBJ1-4; D is unclear. This CDR3 spans 15 amino acids. Trimming took off 4 bases at V and 0 bases at J, with 9 bases between the two ends. Germline lookup yields CDR1 LNHNV and CDR2 YYDKDF (reference sequence). The DNA for the CDR3 is TGTGCCACCAGCAAAGACGGGACAACTAATGAAAAACTGTTTTTT. It specifies CATSKDGTTNEKLFF. The full variable domain, its missing parts supplied by reference TRBV15 and TRBJ1-4, is DAMVIQNPRYQVTQFGKPVTLSCSQTLNHNVMYWYQQKSSQAPKLLFHYYDKDFNNEADTPDNFQSRRPNTSFCFLDIRSPGLGDTAMYLCATSKDGTTNEKLFFGSGTQLSVL.

This chain joins TRBV7-9 and TRBJ2-5; D is unresolved. Per the germline V gene, CDR1 is SEHNR and CDR2 is FQNEAQ (reference sequence). The CDR3 runs 12 residues. V dropped 5 bases and J dropped 5 bases, with 9 bases sitting between them. The CDR3 nucleotides read TGTGCCAGCAGCCCTAGTAGGGAGACCCAGTACTTC. Encoded protein: CASSPSRETQYF.

This clone was counted once. The chain has TRBV4-1 and TRBJ2-7, with 8 bases matching TRBD2. Germline V gene lookup returns CDR1 MGHRA and CDR2 YSYEKL. Trimming cost V 1 base and J 2 bases; bases outside gene matches: 1. The length of the CDR3 is 14 residues. The chain's CDR3 is CASSQAGGPYEQYF. CDR3 DNA sequence: TGCGCCAGCAGCCAAGCGGGAGGGCCCTACGAGCAGTACTTC.

The rearrangement joins TRBV4-1 to TRBJ1-5, with 7 bases identical to TRBD1. The CDR3 is 17 amino acids. Germline assignment: CDR1 MGHRA and CDR2 YSYEKL. Trimming removed 1 base from V and 5 bases from J; junction bases left unmatched: 11. CDR3 nucleotides: TGCGCCAGCAGCCAAGGCGCCCCCGGGACAGCCTATCAGCCCCAGCATTTT. This encodes CASSQGAPGTAYQPQHF.

The chain is built from TRBV5-4 and TRBJ2-7; 8 bases match TRBD1. The trim removed 0 bases at V and 4 bases at J, leaving 3 bases unmatched. This CDR3 is built from 14 residues. The germline CDR1 and CDR2 sequences are SGHNT and YYREEE (reference sequence). Here the CDR3 reads CASSLGTGGYEQYV. Here the CDR3 DNA reads TGTGCCAGCAGCTTGGGCACAGGGGGGTACGAGCAGTACGTC.

This clone was detected only a few times. V usage is TRBV5-1 and J usage is TRBJ2-1; TRBD2 matches 7 bases. The trim removed 3 bases at V and 7 bases at J, leaving 7 bases unmatched. Germline V CDR1 and CDR2: SGHRS, YFSETQ. The CDR3 is made up of 14 amino acids. The CDR3 is CASSYSGSLNEQFF. The DNA for the CDR3 is TGCGCCAGCAGCTATAGCGGGTCCTTAAATGAGCAGTTCTTC.

This clone was detected only a few times. This sequence joins TRBV29-1 and TRBJ1-1, with 7 bases lining up with TRBD1. The CDR3 spans 11 residues. Germline CDR1 and CDR2: SQVTM and ANQGSEA. V lost 6 bases and J lost 7; bases outside the gene matches: 5. This chain's CDR3 is CSVTGQFEAFF. The DNA for the CDR3 is TGCAGCGTCACGGGACAGTTTGAAGCTTTCTTT.

V usage is TRBV5-4 and J usage is TRBJ2-7; a weak D match, TRBD1 (6 bases). This CDR3 region has 14 residues. Per the germline V gene, CDR1 is SGHNT and CDR2 is YYREEE (reference sequence). Trimming removed 5 bases at V and 0 bases at J, with 12 bases between. The CDR3 here is CASRGGSSSYEQYF. The CDR3 DNA is TGTGCCAGCAGAGGGGGTTCTAGCTCCTACGAGCAGTACTTC.

This clone has just a few counts. V usage is TRBV9 and J usage is TRBJ1-1; 7 bases align to TRBD1. This CDR3 spans 15 amino acids. CDR1 and CDR2 (germline): SGDLS, YYNGEE. V lost 4 bases, J lost 5 bases, and 11 bases stayed unmatched. The CDR3 DNA is TGTGCCAGCAGCCCGACAGGGATAGGGGGGACTGAAGCTTTCTTT. Translation gives CASSPTGIGGTEAFF.

The chain is built from TRBV2 and TRBJ2-2; D is undetermined. CDR3 length: 13 amino acids. Deletions cut 5 bases from V and 1 base from J, with 5 bases between. The germline V gene has CDR1 SNHLY and CDR2 FYNNEI. The CDR3 coding sequence is TGTGCCAGCAGTAGACAGAACACCGGGGAGCTGTTTTTT. Encoded protein: CASSRQNTGELFF.

This sequence joins TRBV5-6 and TRBJ2-7; 9 nucleotides line up with TRBD1. The CDR3 has 16 residues. CDR1 is SGHDT and CDR2 is YYEEEE in the germline V gene. After removal of 3 bases from V and 3 bases from J, the junction contained 10 bases not matched to a gene. The CDR3 region has the DNA TGTGCCAGCAGCTATTTACCGGGACAGGGAGGCTACGAGCAGTACTTC. Translated, it gives CASSYLPGQGGYEQYF.

The rearrangement links TRBV6-1 to TRBJ1-2, with no clear D. The germline gives CDR1 MNHNS, CDR2 SASEGT. Trimming cost V 7 bases and J 8 bases, with 17 bases left between them. The CDR3 sequence is 13 residues long. In DNA form, the CDR3 reads TGTGCCAGCACCGGAGAAGTATACGGGGGCTACACCTTC. Protein: CASTGEVYGGYTF.

The J gene is TRBJ1-2, the V gene TRBV2; 10 bases align to TRBD1. Germline V gene lookup returns CDR1 SNHLY and CDR2 FYNNEI. The CDR3 is 12 amino acids. The J segment lost 3 bases and the V segment lost 9 bases, leaving 1 base of the junction unmatched. The CDR3: CARGTGDYGYTF. The CDR3 DNA reads as TGTGCCAGAGGGACAGGGGACTATGGCTACACCTTC.

J is TRBJ2-5 and V is TRBV5-1; 7 nucleotides agree with TRBD1. The J segment lost 5 bases and the V segment lost 3 bases, leaving 7 bases of the junction unmatched. CDR1 is SGHRS, CDR2 YFSETQ, per germline. The CDR3 has 14 amino acids. The CDR3 DNA is TGCGCCAGCAGCTCCCTTGACAGGGATGAGACCCAGTACTTC. This translates into CASSSLDRDETQYF.

V usage is TRBV4-2 and J usage is TRBJ1-1, with D perhaps matching TRBD1 (5 bases). V was cut by 3 bases and J by 5 bases, with 10 bases left in between. Germline V gene sequence: CDR1 LGHNA, CDR2 YNFKEQ. The CDR3 sequence is 13 residues long. The CDR3 region is CASSQGGNTEAFF. CDR3 coding DNA: TGTGCCAGCAGCCAGGGGGGAAATACTGAAGCTTTCTTT.

The chain joins TRBV27 to TRBJ2-2; D possibly corresponds to TRBD1 (6 bases). V dropped 7 bases and J dropped 3 bases, with 21 bases sitting between them. The CDR3 runs 17 residues. Germline assignment: CDR1 MNHEY and CDR2 SMNVEV (reference sequence). CDR3 bases: TGTGCCAGCACCACAGGGACATTTGGGATTCACACCGGGGAGCTGTTTTTT. Translated: CASTTGTFGIHTGELFF.

The sample holds one count of this clone. The chain has TRBV27 and TRBJ1-5; TRBD1 matches 7 bases. CDR1 and CDR2 (germline): MNHEY, SMNVEV (reference sequence). This CDR3 is 15 amino acids long. Trimming cost V 4 bases and J 7 bases; bases outside gene matches: 10. The CDR3 reads CASSSRGQASQPQHF. Written as DNA, the CDR3 is TGTGCCAGCAGTTCTAGAGGACAGGCTTCCCAGCCCCAGCATTTT.

This chain uses TRBV4-3 with TRBJ2-3; D unclear. Trimming took off 2 bases at V and 4 bases at J, with 10 bases between the two ends. The CDR3 runs 14 residues. CDR1 is LGHNA and CDR2 is YSLEER in the germline V gene. The CDR3 reads CASSQSGGADTQYF. The CDR3 DNA reads TGCGCCAGCAGCCAATCCGGTGGAGCAGATACGCAGTATTTT.